This T cell receptor (beta chain) was found in a study of blood T cell repertoires in COVID-19. As for the study in general: PBMCs, B-cell-depleted T cells, or T cells were the source of the cDNA or gDNA that made up the material.

This CDR3 region has 14 residues. Germline CDR1 and CDR2: MNHEY and SMNVEV (reference sequence). V was shortened by 5 bases and J by 1 base, with 11 bases between the two germline ends. In the original analysis: Cell counts per sample came from amplifying reference gene primers. Here immunoSEQ multiplex PCR was the method, and the copy in TCRdb shows in-frame clones only, minus some. For V, J and clone size, that table is used; D and trimming come from the DNA. The sample contains approximately 150,000 clones, around 86% of which appear only once. Seattle enrolled patients during active infection and tracked them longitudinally.

Sequencing was carried out using peripheral blood. The clonotype was recovered from a woman aged 80 or older with COVID-19, enrolled during active disease. The chain joins TRBV27 to TRBJ1-2, with D perhaps TRBD1 (6 bases). The CDR3, as DNA: TGTGCCAGCAGTGCCGGGGGGCATAACTATGGCTACACCTTC. Its protein is CASSAGGHNYGYTF.